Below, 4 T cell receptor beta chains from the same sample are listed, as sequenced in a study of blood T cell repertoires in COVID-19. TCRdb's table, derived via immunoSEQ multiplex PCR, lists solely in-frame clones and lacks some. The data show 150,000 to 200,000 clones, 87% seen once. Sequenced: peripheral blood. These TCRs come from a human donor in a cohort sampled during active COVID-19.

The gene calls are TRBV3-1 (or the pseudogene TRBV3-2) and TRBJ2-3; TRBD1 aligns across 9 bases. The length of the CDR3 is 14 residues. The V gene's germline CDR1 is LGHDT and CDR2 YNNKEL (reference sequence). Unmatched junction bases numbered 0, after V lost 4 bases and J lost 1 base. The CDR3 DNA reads TGTGCCAGCAGCCGGACAGGGGGCACAGATACGCAGTATTTT. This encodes CASSRTGGTDTQYF.

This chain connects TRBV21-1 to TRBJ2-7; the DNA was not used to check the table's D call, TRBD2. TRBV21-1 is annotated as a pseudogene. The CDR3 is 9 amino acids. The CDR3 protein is CASSAHCLF. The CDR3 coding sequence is TGTGCCAGCAGCGCCCACTGTCTATTC.

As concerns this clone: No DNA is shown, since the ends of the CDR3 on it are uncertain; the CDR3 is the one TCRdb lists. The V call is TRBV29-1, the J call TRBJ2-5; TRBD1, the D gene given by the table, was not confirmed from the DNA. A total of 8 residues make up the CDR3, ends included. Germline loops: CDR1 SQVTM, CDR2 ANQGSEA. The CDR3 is CSVGTGNF.

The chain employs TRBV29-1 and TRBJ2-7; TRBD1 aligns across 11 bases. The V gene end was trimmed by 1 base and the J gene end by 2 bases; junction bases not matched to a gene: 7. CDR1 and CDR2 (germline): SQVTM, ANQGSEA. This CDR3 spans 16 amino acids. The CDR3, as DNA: TGCAGCGTTGAAGGGACAGGGGGCGGTTCTCCCTACGAGCAGTACTTC. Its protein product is CSVEGTGGGSPYEQYF.